The clone carrying this T cell receptor (beta chain) came up a few times. The data were obtained in a study of blood T cell repertoires in COVID-19. At the level of the study: The origin of the acute and convalescent COVID-19 samples was the United States, Italy and Spain. Nucleic acid was either cDNA or gDNA, and it came from T cells, B-cell-depleted T cells, or PBMCs.

As handled by the study authors: The assay estimated nucleated cells by amplifying reference gene primers. Produced via immunoSEQ multiplex PCR; TCRdb's table is partial and in-frame only. For V, J and clone size, that table is used; D and trimming come from the DNA. The sample gives 200,000 or so clones, around nine tenths of which show up once; over 15% is in the top ten. The sequenced sample was peripheral blood. The clonotype was recovered from a man in his fifties or sixties with COVID-19, enrolled during active disease.

CDR3 in DNA: TGTGCCAGCTCACCACTTGACAGTCTGCCACAAGAGACCCAGTACTTC. Translation: CASSPLDSLPQETQYF. The rearrangement joins TRBV18 to TRBJ2-5, with a weak D call TRBD1 (5 bases). This CDR3 contains 16 residues. Trimming pared 1 base from V and 2 bases from J, leaving 14 bases between. Germline V gene data show CDR1 as KGHSH and CDR2 as LQKENI.